The 22 T cell receptor beta chains below were found in one sample sequenced in a study of T-cell memory formation after mild COVID-19. TCRdb re-called the 5' RACE reads with MiXCR, one entry per CDR3 protein. The sample carries about 260,000 distinct CDR3 sequences, approximately 8% recorded once. Source material: PBMCs or a T cell subset sorted from them (not recorded which). The origin of the receptors is a man in his late teens or twenties who had mild COVID-19 (a few samples of this study predate the infection). Cell type and time point are not known.

In this sample, this clonotype turned up many times. This chain uses TRBV7-9 with TRBJ2-3; no firm D call. CDR3 length equals 14 residues. The V gene's germline CDR1 is SEHNR and CDR2 FQNEAQ (reference sequence). The germline V and J ends were trimmed by 5 bases and 2 bases, with 11 bases remaining between them. The CDR3 loop reads CASSDTELTDTQYF. CDR3 sequence (DNA): TGTGCCAGCAGCGATACAGAACTCACAGATACGCAGTATTTT.

The CDR3 sequence: CASRGVTYEQYV. Written as DNA, the CDR3 is TGTGCCTCCCGAGGCGTTACCTACGAGCAGTACGTC. The chain joins TRBV10-3 to TRBJ2-7; D not resolved. The CDR3 is 12 amino acids. V lost 11 bases, J lost 2 bases, and 13 bases lay in between. CDR1 ENHRY and CDR2 SYGVKD come from the germline V gene.

This clonotype was seen more than once but under ten times. This chain uses TRBV10-3 with TRBJ1-3; the match to TRBD1 covers 8 bases. CDR3 size: 14 residues. V was pared by 5 bases and J by 3 bases, with 3 bases of the junction left unmatched. CDR1 ENHRY and CDR2 SYGVKD come from the germline V gene. CDR3 amino acids: CAISQGADGNTIYF. CDR3 coding DNA: TGTGCCATCAGTCAGGGGGCGGATGGAAACACCATATATTTT.

The V and J genes are TRBV12-3 or TRBV12-4 and TRBJ1-1; no clear D gene. The CDR3 extends over 14 amino acids. V dropped 3 bases and J dropped 3 bases, with 11 bases sitting between them. DNA of the CDR3: TGTGCCAGCAGTTTCACGGATCGGGACACTGAAGCTTTCTTT. Amino acids: CASSFTDRDTEAFF.

The genes are TRBV20-1 and TRBJ2-4; no definite D call. Germline CDR1 is DFQATT and CDR2 is SNEGSKA (reference sequence). Between the trimmed V and J ends, which lost 0 bases and 4 bases, there was a span of 10 bases. This CDR3 has 14 amino acids. The CDR3 bases are TGCAGTGCTAGAGAGTCGAGGCAGAAAAACATTCAGTACTTC. Amino acid sequence: CSARESRQKNIQYF.

V is TRBV18 and J is TRBJ1-4, with TRBD1 as a possible D gene (5 bases). V lost 5 bases and J lost 14, with 12 bases in between. The CDR3 length is 11 residues. Germline V gene sequence: CDR1 KGHSH, CDR2 LQKENI. CDR3 bases: TGTGCCAGCTCAGCCCGGGGGAATCTGTTTTTT. Its protein is CASSARGNLFF.

This clonotype appeared many times. The chain recombines TRBV12-3 or TRBV12-4 with TRBJ2-1; D could derive from TRBD1 or TRBD2 (6 bases each). V gave up 2 bases and J gave up 16 bases, with 12 bases separating them. The CDR3 consists of 11 residues. The CDR3, as DNA: TGTGCCAGCAGTTTAATCGGGGGCGTATTCTTC. As protein: CASSLIGGVFF.

The rearrangement links TRBV9 to TRBJ2-2; unclear D gene. The length of the CDR3 is 13 residues. The germline V and J ends were trimmed by 0 bases and 4 bases, with 4 bases remaining between them. Germline values: CDR1 SGDLS, CDR2 YYNGEE. CDR3 protein: CASSVVATGELFF. The CDR3 region has the DNA TGTGCCAGCAGCGTAGTAGCCACCGGGGAGCTGTTTTTT.

This clonotype was seen only a few times. The chain carries TRBV12-3 or TRBV12-4 and TRBJ1-4; no clear D gene. CDR3 length: 14 amino acids. The ends were cut back, 7 bases at V and 3 bases at J, with 12 bases in the middle. The DNA for the CDR3 is TGTGCCAGCACCTCGGGGTTGGCTAATGAAAAACTGTTTTTT. Its protein product is CASTSGLANEKLFF.

There are many counts of this clonotype. The chain couples TRBV5-1 to TRBJ2-7; D may be TRBD1 or TRBD2 (5 bases each). The CDR3 loop spans 13 amino acids. In germline, CDR1 is SGHRS, CDR2 YFSETQ. The V end was cut by 0 bases, the J end by 5 bases, with 9 bases between. The CDR3, as DNA: TGCGCCAGCAGCTTGGATATGGGGGACGAGCAGTACTTC. Translating gives CASSLDMGDEQYF.

This clonotype was seen only a few times. This chain connects TRBV3-1 to TRBJ1-1; D possibly corresponds to TRBD1 (5 bases). Trimming removed 0 bases at V and 10 bases at J, with 15 bases between. Germline CDR1 reads LGHDT; CDR2 reads YNNKEL (reference sequence). The CDR3 loop spans 14 amino acids. CDR3 region: CASSQDSAGRRAFF. CDR3 sequence (DNA): TGTGCCAGCAGCCAAGATTCGGCAGGGAGAAGAGCTTTCTTT.

J is TRBJ2-1 and V is TRBV7-2; TRBD1 might be the D (7 bases). V was trimmed by 5 bases and J by 6 bases, leaving 17 bases between them. Germline-derived CDR1 and CDR2 are SGHTA and FQGNSA. This CDR3 has 15 residues. CDR3 sequence (DNA): TGTGCCAGCAGCCTGGGACAGCACGGGGGCAATGAGCAGTTCTTC. This translates into CASSLGQHGGNEQFF.

This sequence joins TRBV6-2 or TRBV6-3 and TRBJ1-4; D gene ambiguous. This CDR3 has 11 amino acids. Trimming left V 7 bases short and J 8 bases short, with 8 bases between. CDR1 and CDR2 (germline): MNHEY, SVGEGT. CDR3 amino acids: CASKSSEKLFF. For the CDR3, the DNA is TGTGCCAGCAAATCCTCGGAAAAACTGTTTTTT.

In its sample, this clonotype was seen a few times. The chain joins TRBV11-3 to TRBJ2-5; D may match TRBD1 or TRBD2 (5 bases each). CDR1 SGHNT and CDR2 YENEEA come from the germline V gene. The CDR3 runs 16 residues. Deletions cut 3 bases from V and 2 bases from J, with 16 bases between. The CDR3 DNA reads TGTGCCAGCAGCTTCTCCCGAGGGGCCCAACAAGAGACCCAGTACTTC. This codes for CASSFSRGAQQETQYF.

This clonotype was seen ten or more times. The chain carries TRBV6-5 and TRBJ2-5, with 8 bases lining up with TRBD2. The CDR3 consists of 14 residues. The germline gives CDR1 MNHEY, CDR2 SVGAGI. J gave up 6 bases and V 5 bases, and 8 bases lay outside the gene matches. The CDR3 loop reads CASSQIAGKKTQYF. CDR3 bases: TGTGCCAGCAGTCAGATAGCGGGAAAAAAGACCCAGTACTTC.

The chain employs TRBV12-3 or TRBV12-4 and TRBJ1-6; D gene ambiguous. Trimming cost V 3 bases and J 5 bases, with 8 bases left between them. This CDR3 region has 14 residues. The CDR3 region has the DNA TGTGCCAGCAGTTTCAGTGGGAATAATTCACCCCTCCACTTT. As protein: CASSFSGNNSPLHF.

This clonotype has just a few counts. The chain combines TRBV7-2 with TRBJ2-1, with TRBD1 identical over 10 bases. V was pared by 3 bases and J by 4 bases, with 3 bases of the junction left unmatched. CDR1 and CDR2 (germline): SGHTA, FQGNSA. The CDR3 sequence is 15 residues long. The DNA of the CDR3 is TGTGCCAGCAGCTTGGACAGGGGGTTGTACAATGAGCAGTTCTTC. Translating gives CASSLDRGLYNEQFF.

This clonotype has more than one count but fewer than ten. V gene TRBV4-1 combines with J gene TRBJ1-1; tentative D call: TRBD1 (6 bases). This CDR3 is built from 17 residues. The germline V gene encodes CDR1 MGHRA and CDR2 YSYEKL. Trimming took 0 bases from V and 1 from J, leaving 15 bases between them. CDR3 bases: TGCGCCAGCAGCCAAGAATCGCACGGGGGCAGGAACACTGAAGCTTTCTTT. The encoded protein is CASSQESHGGRNTEAFF.

This clonotype was found many times. The chain combines TRBV9 with TRBJ2-4; either TRBD1 or TRBD2 may supply D (5 bases each). CDR3 length: 16 residues. CDR1 is SGDLS, CDR2 YYNGEE, per germline. V lost 3 bases, J lost 0 bases, and 13 bases lay in between. The CDR3 DNA reads TGTGCCAGCAGCGAACAGGCGGGCCAAGCCAAAAACATTCAGTACTTC. It is translated as CASSEQAGQAKNIQYF.

This clonotype appeared a few times. This chain links TRBV4-2 with TRBJ2-7; TRBD1 agrees at 9 bases. The length of the CDR3 is 16 residues. The V gene end was trimmed by 1 base and the J gene end by 3 bases; junction bases not matched to a gene: 7. The germline gives CDR1 LGHNA, CDR2 YNFKEQ. As DNA, the CDR3 is TGTGCCAGCAGCCAAGTAGGGACAGGGACTTTCTACGAGCAGTACTTC. It yields the protein CASSQVGTGTFYEQYF.

In DNA, the CDR3 is TGTGCCAGCAGCTTACTTCCCCGGGACGGAGGTGCCGGGGAGCTGTTTTTT. Translating gives CASSLLPRDGGAGELFF. The chain carries TRBV7-6 and TRBJ2-2; D could derive from TRBD1 or TRBD2 (5 bases each). V was trimmed by 2 bases and J by 6 bases, leaving 19 bases between them. This CDR3 region has 17 residues. Germline assignment: CDR1 SGHVS and CDR2 FNYEAQ.

In its sample, this clonotype was seen many times. The genes are TRBV11-2 and TRBJ1-2, with D unclear. This CDR3 spans 16 amino acids. Germline lookup yields CDR1 SGHAT and CDR2 FQNNGV. The V end lost 5 bases, the J end lost 5 bases, and 21 bases lay between the germline ends. Here the CDR3 reads CASSPLVSGRGYGYTF. The CDR3 bases are TGTGCCAGCAGCCCCTTGGTGAGCGGGCGCGGTTATGGCTACACCTTC.